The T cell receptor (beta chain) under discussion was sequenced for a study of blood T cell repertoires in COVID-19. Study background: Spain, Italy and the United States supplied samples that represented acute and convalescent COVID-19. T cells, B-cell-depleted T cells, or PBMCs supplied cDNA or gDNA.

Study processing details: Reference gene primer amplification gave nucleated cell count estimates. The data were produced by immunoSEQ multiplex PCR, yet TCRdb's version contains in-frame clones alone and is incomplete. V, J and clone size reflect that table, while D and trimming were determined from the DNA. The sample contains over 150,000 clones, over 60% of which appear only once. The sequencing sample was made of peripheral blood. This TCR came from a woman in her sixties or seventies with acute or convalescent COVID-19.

CDR3 protein: CASSLRQAASGYTF. DNA for the CDR3: TGTGCCAGCAGCTTAAGGCAGGCCGCTTCAGGCTACACCTTC. The chain employs TRBV7-9 and TRBJ1-2, with no clear D. The CDR3 is 14 residues long. Germline V gene lookup returns CDR1 SEHNR and CDR2 FQNEAQ (reference sequence). The V and J ends lost 2 bases and 8 bases respectively, with 15 bases between them.